The present T cell receptor beta chain was sequenced within a study of shared clonotypes between healthy human individuals. Study in general: A donor's plate count was three for CD4 naive and three for CD4 memory; CD8 naive had two and CD8 memory one. Study conclusions and caveats: Clonotypes shared by all four donors outscored non-shared clonotypes in generation probability.

Of note for this clone: The target antigen is unknown. This same CDR3 is encoded by further DNA sequences in the sample.

This CDR3 has 13 amino acids. V lost 0 bases and J 5 bases, leaving 7 bases between the germline ends. CDR1 is SGHTA and CDR2 is FQGTGA in the germline V gene. It was across several immunoSEQ plates that each subset's genomic DNA was evenly split. Authors' data handling: ImmunoSEQ yielded junction-only sequences lacking quality scores, so filtering differed. Here immunoSEQ multiplex PCR was the method, and the copy in TCRdb shows in-frame clones only, minus some. The V and J calls and clone size are taken from that table; D and trimming were inferred from the DNA. The data show 2 million to 2.5 million clones, with less than 95% seen just once and around 0.4% held by the top ten.

The chain carries TRBV7-3 and TRBJ2-5, with D possibly being TRBD1 (6 bases). The specimen was naive CD4+ T cells from PBMCs. Described subset: CD45RA+ positively selected. The sequence came from a man aged 18 to 29 in good health. Some clones in this sample may be carry-over from other donors' samples. CDR3 region: CASSLTQGETQYF. The CDR3 DNA reads as TGTGCCAGCAGCTTAACTCAGGGGGAGACCCAGTACTTC.